Shown below are 21 T cell receptor beta chains from a single sample sequenced in a study of blood T cell repertoires in COVID-19 (TCRdb year 2020). Library prep was done by the immunoSEQ multiplex PCR assay. Held by TCRdb, this immuneACCESS table contains in-frame sequences only and omits some clones. Under half of the omission traces to an unresolved V gene where checked; the cause of the rest is unknown. For this sample the table gives around 200,000 clones, of which approximately 91% were detected only once. Of the sample, 0.95% to 1.3% falls within the top ten clones. Specimen: peripheral blood. Every receptor here comes from a man under 40 with acute or convalescent COVID-19.

The chain recombines TRBV11-2 with TRBJ1-2, with D tentatively TRBD1 (5 bases). CDR3 length: 17 residues. CDR1 is SGHAT and CDR2 is FQNNGV in the germline V gene. V was shortened by 6 bases and J by 6 bases, with 26 bases between the two germline ends. The CDR3 nucleotides read TGTGCCAGCAGTCGAGAACGGGGGGTCTCAGAGGTGGATGGCTACACCTTC. Translating gives CASSRERGVSEVDGYTF.

The chain combines TRBV10-3 with TRBJ1-3; the D gene is possibly TRBD1 (6 bases). The V end lost 4 bases, the J end lost 4 bases, and 11 bases lay between the germline ends. This CDR3 has 14 residues. The germline CDR1 and CDR2 sequences are ENHRY and SYGVKD. This CDR3 is CAISGGQSGNTIYF. CDR3 DNA sequence: TGTGCCATCAGTGGGGGGCAGAGCGGAAACACCATATATTTT.

This chain uses TRBV5-1 with TRBJ1-1; no clear D gene. The CDR3 contains 13 residues. Trimming cost V 4 bases and J 1 base, with 8 bases left between them. CDR1 is SGHRS and CDR2 is YFSETQ in the germline V gene. CDR3 amino acids: CASSVLANTEAFF. In DNA, the CDR3 is TGCGCCAGCAGCGTGCTGGCGAACACTGAAGCTTTCTTT.

This clone has only one observation. The chain couples TRBV28 to TRBJ1-6, with 7 nucleotides matching TRBD1. CDR3 length equals 14 residues. J was trimmed by 7 bases and V by 6 bases; bases with no gene match: 6. CDR1 and CDR2 (germline): MDHEN, SYDVKM. The CDR3 loop reads CASRTGVRNSPLHF. The CDR3, as DNA: TGTGCCAGCAGAACAGGGGTCAGAAATTCACCCCTCCACTTT. Looking up the rest from reference TRBV28 and TRBJ1-6 gives the full variable domain: DVKVTQSSRYLVKRTGEKVFLECVQDMDHENMFWYRQDPGLGLRLIYFSYDVKMKEKGDIPEGYSVSREKKERFSLILESASTNQTSMYLCASRTGVRNSPLHFGNGTRLTVT.

The V gene is TRBV14, the J gene TRBJ2-2, with D maybe TRBD1 (6 bases). V lost 5 bases and J lost 4, with 14 bases in between. This CDR3 is built from 15 residues. The germline V gene has CDR1 SGHDN and CDR2 FVKESK. CDR3: CASSEYRATTGELFF. The CDR3 nucleotides are TGTGCCAGCAGCGAATACAGGGCTACCACCGGGGAGCTGTTTTTT.

The rearrangement uses TRBV19 and TRBJ1-5, with unresolved D. Trimming removed 2 bases at V and 8 bases at J, with 7 bases between. The germline V gene has CDR1 LNHDA and CDR2 SQIVND (reference sequence). The CDR3 length is 12 residues. Here the CDR3 DNA reads TGTGCCAGTAGTATAAACGGGAAGCCCCAGCATTTT. Translating it yields CASSINGKPQHF.

The chain has TRBV4-2 and TRBJ2-7; perhaps TRBD1 as D (5 bases). Germline CDR1 reads LGHNA; CDR2 reads YNFKEQ. The CDR3 is made up of 15 amino acids. With 2 bases removed from V and 3 bases from J, the gap between germline ends came to 14 bases. CDR3 sequence reads: CASSQIGKGDYEQYF. Written as DNA, the CDR3 is TGTGCCAGCAGCCAAATAGGGAAAGGGGACTACGAGCAGTACTTC.

The chain couples TRBV10-2 to TRBJ2-5, with D unclear. Germline values: CDR1 WSHSY, CDR2 SAAADI. This CDR3 is built from 15 residues. V lost 5 bases to trimming and J lost 4 bases, with 17 bases between them. The CDR3 here is CASSPLVYLIETQYF. CDR3 sequence (DNA): TGCGCCAGCAGTCCCTTAGTTTATTTGATAGAGACCCAGTACTTC.

This clone showed up just once. This chain connects TRBV2 to TRBJ1-5; D may be TRBD1 (6 bases). The germline V gene has CDR1 SNHLY and CDR2 FYNNEI. V dropped 4 bases and J dropped 6 bases, with 13 bases sitting between them. This CDR3 contains 14 residues. CDR3 protein: CASSATGKGQPQHF. DNA of the CDR3: TGTGCCAGCAGTGCCACAGGGAAAGGTCAGCCCCAGCATTTT. The entire variable domain, with the rest obtained from reference TRBV2 and TRBJ1-5, is as follows: EPEVTQTPSHQVTQMGQEVILRCVPISNHLYFYWYRQILGQKVEFLVSFYNNEISEKSEIFDDQFSVERPDGSNFTLKIRSTKLEDSAMYFCASSATGKGQPQHFGDGTRLSIL.

This clone turned up a few times. The V call is TRBV6-1, the J call TRBJ1-2; 7 bases agree with TRBD1. The CDR3 is made up of 17 amino acids. The germline V gene has CDR1 MNHNS and CDR2 SASEGT. The junction had 13 bases not matched to a gene; V was cut back by 2 bases and J by 4 bases. CDR3 DNA: TGTGCCAGCAGTGAATCTCGGTCTTGGACAGGATCCTATGGCTACACCTTC. As protein: CASSESRSWTGSYGYTF.

The J gene is TRBJ1-2, the V gene TRBV5-1; D may be TRBD1 (5 bases). V lost 2 bases, J lost 8 bases, and 10 bases lay in between. The CDR3 loop spans 12 amino acids. Germline V CDR1 and CDR2: SGHRS, YFSETQ. CDR3 nucleotides: TGCGCCAGCAGCTTAGGGGAGGGCGGCTACACCTTC. As protein: CASSLGEGGYTF.

This chain uses TRBV30 with TRBJ2-3; 8 nucleotides agree with TRBD1. Unmatched junction bases numbered 5, after V lost 5 bases and J lost 4 bases. Per the germline V gene, CDR1 is GTSNPN and CDR2 is SVGIG (reference sequence). The CDR3 consists of 13 residues. This CDR3 is CAWAQGAPDTQYF. The CDR3 region has the DNA TGTGCCTGGGCTCAGGGGGCCCCAGATACGCAGTATTTT.

This clone was seen just once. The CDR3, as DNA: TGTGCCACTAACAAGAGGGTCGGGGAGCTGTTTTTT. As protein: CATNKRVGELFF. The chain employs TRBV19 and TRBJ2-2, with D tentatively TRBD2 (5 bases). Between the trimmed V and J ends, which lost 10 bases and 7 bases, there was a span of 13 bases. This CDR3 region has 12 residues. CDR1 is LNHDA and CDR2 is SQIVND in the germline V gene (reference sequence).

The chain is built from TRBV29-1 and TRBJ2-1, with D hard to call. Germline V gene sequence: CDR1 SQVTM, CDR2 ANQGSEA. V was cut by 3 bases and J by 4 bases, with 13 bases left in between. The CDR3 spans 14 residues. This CDR3 reads CSVESDLGYNEQFF. The CDR3 nucleotides read TGCAGCGTTGAGAGTGACTTGGGTTACAATGAGCAGTTCTTC.

The V call is TRBV5-4, the J call TRBJ1-1; 8 bases are shared with TRBD1. The germline gives CDR1 SGHNT, CDR2 YYREEE (reference sequence). V was clipped by 1 base and J by 0 bases; unmatched bases: 8. CDR3 length: 17 amino acids. CDR3 loop: CASSLRGTGIMNTEAFF. For the CDR3, the DNA is TGTGCCAGCAGCTTGCGGGGGACAGGTATTATGAACACTGAAGCTTTCTTT.

The V and J genes are TRBV19 and TRBJ1-5; TRBD1 aligns across 7 bases. Germline values: CDR1 LNHDA, CDR2 SQIVND (reference sequence). The V and J ends lost 10 bases and 2 bases, in that order; junction bases with no gene match: 8. The CDR3 runs to 14 residues. CDR3 loop: CATRTGRGNQPQHF. The CDR3 coding sequence is TGTGCCACCAGGACAGGAAGGGGCAATCAGCCCCAGCATTTT.

The gene calls are TRBV5-4 and TRBJ1-6; D is undetermined. The length of the CDR3 is 13 residues. V dropped 0 bases and J dropped 8 bases, with 6 bases sitting between them. The V gene's germline CDR1 is SGHNT and CDR2 YYREEE (reference sequence). The CDR3 protein is CASSLVGDSPLHF. The CDR3 DNA sequence: TGTGCCAGCAGCTTGGTGGGCGATTCACCCCTCCACTTT.

The chain employs TRBV9 and TRBJ1-1, with D tentatively TRBD1 (5 bases). Per the germline V gene, CDR1 is SGDLS and CDR2 is YYNGEE. The CDR3 spans 14 residues. The V and J ends lost 0 bases and 8 bases respectively, with 14 bases between them. CDR3 nucleotide sequence: TGTGCCAGCAGCGTAGCGGGGGGACGGGGGGAAGCTTTCTTT. It specifies CASSVAGGRGEAFF.

The V gene is TRBV7-8, the J gene TRBJ2-1; possible D gene TRBD2, 5 bases. CDR1 and CDR2 from the germline V gene are SGHVS and FQNEAQ. The V gene lost 4 bases and the J gene lost 6 bases, with 13 bases spanning the gap. This CDR3 has 14 residues. CDR3 bases: TGTGCCAGCAGCTCGATTACTAGTAGCAATGAGCAGTTCTTC. Amino acids: CASSSITSSNEQFF.

The chain carries TRBV5-4 and TRBJ2-7; the match to TRBD1 covers 7 bases. The length of the CDR3 is 16 residues. J was trimmed by 3 bases and V by 3 bases; bases with no gene match: 12. The germline CDR1 and CDR2 sequences are SGHNT and YYREEE (reference sequence). The CDR3 loop is CASSSAPGQNVYEQYF. CDR3 nucleotides: TGTGCCAGCAGCTCAGCCCCGGGACAGAACGTCTACGAGCAGTACTTC.

Only a few counts were recorded for this clone. The J gene is TRBJ1-3, the V gene TRBV23-1, with D tentatively TRBD1 (5 bases). TRBV23-1 has ORF status, its function being uncertain. V was clipped by 0 bases and J by 4 bases, with 13 bases between them. This CDR3 region has 16 residues. CDR3 loop: CASSQSPQGEGNTIYF. For the CDR3, the DNA is TGCGCCAGCAGTCAATCGCCCCAGGGTGAAGGAAACACCATATATTTT.